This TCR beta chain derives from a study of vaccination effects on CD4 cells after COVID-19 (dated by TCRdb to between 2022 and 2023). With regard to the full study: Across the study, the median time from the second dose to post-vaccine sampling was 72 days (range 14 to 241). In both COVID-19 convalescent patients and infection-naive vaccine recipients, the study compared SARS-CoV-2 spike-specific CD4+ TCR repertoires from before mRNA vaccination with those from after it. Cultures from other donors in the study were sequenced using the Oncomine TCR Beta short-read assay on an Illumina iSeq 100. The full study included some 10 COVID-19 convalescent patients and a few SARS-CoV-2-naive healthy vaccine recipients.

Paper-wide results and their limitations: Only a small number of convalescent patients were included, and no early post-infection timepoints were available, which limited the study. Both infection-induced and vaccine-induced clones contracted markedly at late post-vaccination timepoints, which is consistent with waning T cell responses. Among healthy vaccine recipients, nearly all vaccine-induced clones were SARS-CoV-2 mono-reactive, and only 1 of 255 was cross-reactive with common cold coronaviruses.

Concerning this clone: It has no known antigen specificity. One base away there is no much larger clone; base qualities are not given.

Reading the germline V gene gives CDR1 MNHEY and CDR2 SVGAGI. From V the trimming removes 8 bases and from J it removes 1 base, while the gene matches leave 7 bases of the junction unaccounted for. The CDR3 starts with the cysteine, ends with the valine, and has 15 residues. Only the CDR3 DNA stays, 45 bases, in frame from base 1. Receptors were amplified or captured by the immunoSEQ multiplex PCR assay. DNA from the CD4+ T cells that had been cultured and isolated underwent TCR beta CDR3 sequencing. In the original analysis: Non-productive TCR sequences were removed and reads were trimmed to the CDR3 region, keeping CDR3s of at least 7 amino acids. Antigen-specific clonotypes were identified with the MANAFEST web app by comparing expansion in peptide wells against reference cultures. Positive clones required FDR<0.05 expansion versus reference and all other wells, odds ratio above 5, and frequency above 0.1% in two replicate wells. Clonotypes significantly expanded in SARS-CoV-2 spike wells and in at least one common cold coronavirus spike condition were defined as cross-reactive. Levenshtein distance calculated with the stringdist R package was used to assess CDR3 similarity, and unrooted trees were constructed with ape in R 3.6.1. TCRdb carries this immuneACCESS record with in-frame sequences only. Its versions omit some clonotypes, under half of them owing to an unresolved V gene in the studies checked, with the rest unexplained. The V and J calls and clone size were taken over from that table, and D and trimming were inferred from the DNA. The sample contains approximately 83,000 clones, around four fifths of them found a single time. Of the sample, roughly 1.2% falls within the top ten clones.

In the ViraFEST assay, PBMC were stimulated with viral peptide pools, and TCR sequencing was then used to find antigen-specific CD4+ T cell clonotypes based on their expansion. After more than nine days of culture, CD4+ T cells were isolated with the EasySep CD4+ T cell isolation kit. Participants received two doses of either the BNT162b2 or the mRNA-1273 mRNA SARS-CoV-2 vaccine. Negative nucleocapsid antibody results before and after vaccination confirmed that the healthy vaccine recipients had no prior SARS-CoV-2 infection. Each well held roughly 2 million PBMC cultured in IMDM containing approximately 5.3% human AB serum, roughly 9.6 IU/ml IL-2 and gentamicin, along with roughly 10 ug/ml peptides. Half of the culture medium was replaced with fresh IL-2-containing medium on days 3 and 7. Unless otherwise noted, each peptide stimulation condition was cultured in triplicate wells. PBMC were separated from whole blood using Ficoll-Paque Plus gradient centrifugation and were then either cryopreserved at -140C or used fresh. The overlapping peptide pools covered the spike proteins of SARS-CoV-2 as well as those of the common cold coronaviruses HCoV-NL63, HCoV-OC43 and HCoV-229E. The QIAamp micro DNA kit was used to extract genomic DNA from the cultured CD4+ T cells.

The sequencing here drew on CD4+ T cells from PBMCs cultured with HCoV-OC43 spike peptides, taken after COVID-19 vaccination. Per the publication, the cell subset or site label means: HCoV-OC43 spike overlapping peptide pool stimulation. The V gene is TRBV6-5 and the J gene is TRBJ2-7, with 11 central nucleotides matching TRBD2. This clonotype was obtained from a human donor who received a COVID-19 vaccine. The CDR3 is CASGVGLAESYEQYV. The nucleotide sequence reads TGTGCCAGCGGGGTGGGACTAGCGGAGTCCTACGAGCAGTACGTC.